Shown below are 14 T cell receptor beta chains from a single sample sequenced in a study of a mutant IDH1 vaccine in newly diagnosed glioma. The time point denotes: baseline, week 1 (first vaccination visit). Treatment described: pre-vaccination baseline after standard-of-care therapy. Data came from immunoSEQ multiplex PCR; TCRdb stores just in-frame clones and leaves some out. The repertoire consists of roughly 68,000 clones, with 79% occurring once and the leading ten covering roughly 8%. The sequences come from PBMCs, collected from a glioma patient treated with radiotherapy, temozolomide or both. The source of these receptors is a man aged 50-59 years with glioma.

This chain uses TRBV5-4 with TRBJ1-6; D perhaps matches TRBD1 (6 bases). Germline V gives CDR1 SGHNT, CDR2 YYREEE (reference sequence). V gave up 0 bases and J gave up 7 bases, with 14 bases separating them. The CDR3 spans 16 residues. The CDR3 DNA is TGTGCCAGCAGCTTGGATTCGGGGGCAGTAAATTCACCCCTCCACTTT. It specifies CASSLDSGAVNSPLHF.

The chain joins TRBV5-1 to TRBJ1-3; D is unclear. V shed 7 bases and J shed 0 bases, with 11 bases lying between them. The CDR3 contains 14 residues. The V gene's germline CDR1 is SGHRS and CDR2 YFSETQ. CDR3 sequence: CASGETGSGNTIYF. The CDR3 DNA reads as TGCGCCAGCGGAGAAACCGGCTCTGGAAACACCATATATTTT.

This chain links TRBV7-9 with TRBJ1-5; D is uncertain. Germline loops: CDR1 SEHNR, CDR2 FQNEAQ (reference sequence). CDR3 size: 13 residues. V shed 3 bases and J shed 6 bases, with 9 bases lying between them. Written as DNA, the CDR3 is TGTGCCAGCAGCTTCTTGGGCGGTCAGCCCCAGCATTTT. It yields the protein CASSFLGGQPQHF.

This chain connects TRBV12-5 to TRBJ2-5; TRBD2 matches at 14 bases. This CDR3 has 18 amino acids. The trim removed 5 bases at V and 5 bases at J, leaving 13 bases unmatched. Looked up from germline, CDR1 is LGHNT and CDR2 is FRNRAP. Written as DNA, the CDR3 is TGTGCTAGTGGTGCCCGAGGGCGACTAGCGGGGGGGATGGAGACCCAGTACTTC. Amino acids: CASGARGRLAGGMETQYF.

The CDR3 loop reads CASRWGRGRYEQYF. CDR3 sequence (DNA): TGTGCCAGCAGGTGGGGCAGGGGGCGTTACGAGCAGTACTTC. The V and J genes are TRBV6-1 and TRBJ2-7; 8 nucleotides agree with TRBD1. V shed 6 bases and J 4 bases; nucleotides not matched to a gene: 8. Per the germline V gene, CDR1 is MNHNS and CDR2 is SASEGT. The CDR3 consists of 14 residues.

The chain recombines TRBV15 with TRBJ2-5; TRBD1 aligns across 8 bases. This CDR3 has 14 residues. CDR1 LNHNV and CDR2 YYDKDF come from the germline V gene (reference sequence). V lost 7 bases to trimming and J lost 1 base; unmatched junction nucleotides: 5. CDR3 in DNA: TGTGCCACCATGGACAGGGAATTCCAAGAGACCCAGTACTTC. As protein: CATMDREFQETQYF.

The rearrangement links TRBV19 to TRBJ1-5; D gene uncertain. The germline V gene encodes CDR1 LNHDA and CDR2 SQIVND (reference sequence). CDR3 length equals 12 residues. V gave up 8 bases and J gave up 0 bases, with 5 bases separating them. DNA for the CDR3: TGTGCCAGTGGAGGTAGCAATCAGCCCCAGCATTTT. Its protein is CASGGSNQPQHF.

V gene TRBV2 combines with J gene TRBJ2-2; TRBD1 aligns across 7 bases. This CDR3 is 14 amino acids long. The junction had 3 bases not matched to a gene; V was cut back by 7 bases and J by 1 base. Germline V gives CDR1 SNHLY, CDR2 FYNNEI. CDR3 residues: CASIGTENTGELFF. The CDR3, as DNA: TGTGCCAGCATCGGGACAGAGAACACCGGGGAGCTGTTTTTT.

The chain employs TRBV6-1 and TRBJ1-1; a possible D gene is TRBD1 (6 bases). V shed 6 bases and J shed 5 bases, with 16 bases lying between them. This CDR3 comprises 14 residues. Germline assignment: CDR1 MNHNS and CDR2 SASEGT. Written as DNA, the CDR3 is TGTGCCAGCAGCCAAGGGACTCAGGGGACTGAAGCTTTCTTT. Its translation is CASSQGTQGTEAFF.

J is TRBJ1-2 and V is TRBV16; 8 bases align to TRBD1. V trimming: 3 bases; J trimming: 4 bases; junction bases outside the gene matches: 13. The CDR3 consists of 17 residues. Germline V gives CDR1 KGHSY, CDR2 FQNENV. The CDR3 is CASSHPRTGTGSYGYTF. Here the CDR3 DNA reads TGTGCCAGCAGCCATCCGCGGACAGGGACGGGGAGCTATGGCTACACCTTC.

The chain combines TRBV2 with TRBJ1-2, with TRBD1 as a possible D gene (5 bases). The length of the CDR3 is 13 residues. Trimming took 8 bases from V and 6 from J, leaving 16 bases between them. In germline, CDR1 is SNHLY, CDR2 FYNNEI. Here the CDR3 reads CASGGGTAHGYTF. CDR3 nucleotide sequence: TGTGCCAGCGGGGGAGGGACCGCTCATGGCTACACCTTC.

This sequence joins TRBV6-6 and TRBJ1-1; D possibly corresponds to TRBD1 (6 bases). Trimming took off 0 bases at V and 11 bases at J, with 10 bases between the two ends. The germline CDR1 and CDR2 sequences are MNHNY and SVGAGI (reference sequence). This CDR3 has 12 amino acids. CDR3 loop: CASSYSRGGAFF. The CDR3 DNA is TGTGCCAGCAGTTACTCGAGGGGGGGGGCTTTCTTT.

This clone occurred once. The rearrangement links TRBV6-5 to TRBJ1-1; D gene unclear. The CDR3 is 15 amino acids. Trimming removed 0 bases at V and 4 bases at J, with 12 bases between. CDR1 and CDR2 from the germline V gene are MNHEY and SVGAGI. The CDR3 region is CASSYSAVTGTEAFF. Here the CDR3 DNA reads TGTGCCAGCAGTTACTCAGCGGTCACGGGCACTGAAGCTTTCTTT.

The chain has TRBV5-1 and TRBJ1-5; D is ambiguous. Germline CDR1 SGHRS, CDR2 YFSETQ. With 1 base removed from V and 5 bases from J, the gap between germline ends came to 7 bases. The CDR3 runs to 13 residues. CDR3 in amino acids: CASSLSGDQPQHF. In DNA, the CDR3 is TGCGCCAGCAGCTTGTCCGGGGATCAGCCCCAGCATTTT.